This T cell receptor beta chain is drawn from a study of control samples from healthy donors and cancer patients (dated by TCRdb to between 2020 and 2021). Concerning this clone: Its binding antigen is unknown. No base quality information exists; no much larger clone differs at one position.

The method behind the library was the immunoSEQ multiplex PCR assay. TCRdb carries this immuneACCESS record with in-frame sequences only. Its versions omit some clonotypes, under half of them owing to an unresolved V gene in the studies checked, with the rest unexplained. The sample table contains some 110,000 clones; only one count was recorded for approximately 93% of them. About 2.5% of the sample rests with the top ten. According to the germline V gene, CDR1 reads SGHRS and CDR2 reads YFSETQ. The CDR3 runs 16 amino acids, cysteine and phenylalanine included. Only the CDR3 DNA stays, 48 bases, in frame from base 1. The germline ends are 15 bases apart after V is trimmed by 0 bases and J by 3 bases.

The receptor was isolated from a man aged 25-45 years in good health. The rearrangement joined TRBV5-1 to TRBJ1-2, with the D gene call left open. What was sequenced was blood. The sequence in DNA is TGCGCCAGCAGCTTGGATCCAGTGCGGGGTCACTATGGCTACACCTTC. Its protein product is CASSLDPVRGHYGYTF. Reference TRBV5-1 and TRBJ1-2 proteins supply the regions before and after the CDR3; the full variable domain is: KAGVTQTPRYLIKTRGQQVTLSCSPISGHRSVSWYQQTPGQGLQFLFEYFSETQRNKGNFPGRFSGRQFSNSRSEMNVSTLELGDSALYLCASSLDPVRGHYGYTFGSGTRLTVV.